A single sample is the source of the 24 T cell receptor beta chains below, sequenced in a study of cytomegalovirus exposure and HLA in healthy donors. The PCR employed 60 Vbeta primers together with 13 Jbeta primers. TCRdb's table, derived via immunoSEQ multiplex PCR, lists solely in-frame clones and lacks some. The profile covers roughly 120,000 clones, with about 80% appearing a single time and around 3% taken by the ten largest. Sequencing used PBMCs. These receptors all come from a male donor in good health and CMV-seronegative.

The CDR3 loop reads CASSFANEKLFF. The DNA for the CDR3 is TGTGCCAGCAGCTTCGCTAATGAAAAACTGTTTTTT. The chain has TRBV11-2 and TRBJ1-4; no firm D call. Trimming shortened V by 3 bases and J by 3 bases, and 2 bases separated the two germline ends. Germline V gives CDR1 SGHAT, CDR2 FQNNGV. The CDR3 length is 12 residues.

The chain is built from TRBV5-1 and TRBJ1-1, with TRBD1 identical over 10 bases. Losses at the gene ends were 3 bases for V and 0 bases for J; bases not matched to a gene: 5. The length of the CDR3 is 16 residues. Germline loops: CDR1 SGHRS, CDR2 YFSETQ. As DNA, the CDR3 is TGCGCCAGCAGCTCCGGGACAGGGGCCTTGAACACTGAAGCTTTCTTT. As protein: CASSSGTGALNTEAFF.

To note about this clone: The junction differs from germline at one of its ends, possibly a read error. The chain uses TRBV7-9 and TRBJ2-2; the D is unclear. The CDR3 consists of 13 residues. Germline CDR1 is SEHNR and CDR2 is FQNEAQ (reference sequence). The CDR3 here is CSSIYGITGELFF. DNA for the CDR3: TGTTCCAGCATCTACGGTATCACCGGGGAGCTGTTTTTT.

The chain joins TRBV5-1 to TRBJ2-7; 12 positions match TRBD2. The CDR3 extends over 14 amino acids. Losses at the gene ends were 7 bases for V and 7 bases for J; bases not matched to a gene: 9. In germline, CDR1 is SGHRS, CDR2 YFSETQ. CDR3 loop: CASGGTSGSGEQYF. CDR3 nucleotides: TGCGCCAGCGGGGGGACTAGCGGGTCGGGTGAGCAGTACTTC.

This rearrangement joins TRBV28 to TRBJ2-6; 7 bases map to TRBD1. The J segment lost 0 bases and the V segment lost 6 bases, leaving 5 bases of the junction unmatched. CDR3 length: 16 residues. CDR1 MDHEN and CDR2 SYDVKM come from the germline V gene. CDR3 in amino acids: CASSPGTASGANVLTF. The CDR3 DNA reads TGTGCCAGCAGCCCCGGGACAGCCTCTGGGGCCAACGTCCTGACTTTC.

The chain combines TRBV5-6 with TRBJ1-2; 7 bases match TRBD1. This CDR3 comprises 14 residues. The germline V gene has CDR1 SGHDT and CDR2 YYEEEE. Trimming took 4 bases from V and 8 from J; bases not matched to a gene: 11. The DNA of the CDR3 is TGTGCCAGCAGCATCCAGGGGGTGAGTGGAGGCTACACCTTC. Amino acids: CASSIQGVSGGYTF.

This chain uses TRBV6-1 with TRBJ1-3; tentative D call: TRBD1 (5 bases). CDR1 and CDR2 from the germline V gene are MNHNS and SASEGT. Deletions cut 2 bases from V and 0 bases from J, with 11 bases between. The CDR3 contains 16 residues. CDR3 in amino acids: CASSERRDLSGNTIYF. In DNA form, the CDR3 reads TGTGCCAGCAGTGAAAGGCGGGACCTCTCTGGAAACACCATATATTTT.

A note on this clone: At the DNA level, this CDR3 is encoded by other sequences in the same sample as well. The CDR3 sequence is CASRLTGSLANEKLFF. The CDR3 nucleotides are TGTGCCAGCAGGCTGACAGGGTCCCTGGCCAATGAAAAACTGTTTTTT. This sequence joins TRBV7-2 and TRBJ1-4; 7 positions agree with TRBD1. The CDR3 covers 16 residues. Germline CDR1 is SGHTA and CDR2 is FQGNSA. The ends lost 6 bases at V and 5 bases at J; junction bases unmatched: 12.

V gene TRBV4-3 combines with J gene TRBJ2-5; D is possibly TRBD1 (5 bases). V was shortened by 0 bases and J by 5 bases, with 13 bases between the two germline ends. Germline CDR1 and CDR2: LGHNA and YSLEER. CDR3 length: 15 amino acids. CDR3 residues: CASSQEARPGETQYF. The CDR3 nucleotides read TGCGCCAGCAGCCAAGAAGCACGACCAGGGGAGACCCAGTACTTC.

This chain connects TRBV19 to TRBJ1-1; 7 bases match TRBD1. V shed 9 bases and J 1 base; nucleotides not matched to a gene: 5. Germline V gene sequence: CDR1 LNHDA, CDR2 SQIVND (reference sequence). The CDR3 totals 13 residues. The CDR3 coding sequence is TGTGCCAGCTTAACAGGGGAGAACACTGAAGCTTTCTTT. It encodes CASLTGENTEAFF.

The chain employs TRBV6-5 and TRBJ2-5, with 9 bases identical to TRBD2. The V gene's germline CDR1 is MNHEY and CDR2 SVGAGI. CDR3 size: 14 residues. V trimming: 5 bases; J trimming: 5 bases; junction bases outside the gene matches: 6. In DNA form, the CDR3 reads TGTGCCAGCAGTAAGGCGGGGGGGCTTGAGACCCAGTACTTC. Translating it yields CASSKAGGLETQYF.

Remarks on this clone: The identical CDR3 is also encoded by other nucleotide sequences in the sample. The CDR3 nucleotides read TGTGCCAGTAGTATAACAGGGGGCGGCACCGGGGAGCTGTTTTTT. It is translated as CASSITGGGTGELFF. The rearrangement uses TRBV19 and TRBJ2-2; 9 nucleotides agree with TRBD1. Germline V gene lookup returns CDR1 LNHDA and CDR2 SQIVND (reference sequence). This CDR3 comprises 15 residues. The trim removed 2 bases at V and 4 bases at J, leaving 2 bases unmatched.

The V call is TRBV5-6, the J call TRBJ1-2; 8 nucleotides agree with TRBD1. The CDR3 has 15 residues. Germline CDR1 reads SGHDT; CDR2 reads YYEEEE. The V and J ends lost 4 bases and 4 bases, in that order; junction bases with no gene match: 9. In nucleotides, the CDR3 is TGTGCCAGCAGCCCATCACGGACAGGGCTCTATGGCTACACCTTC. It yields the protein CASSPSRTGLYGYTF.

This chain joins TRBV30 and TRBJ2-7, with TRBD1 matching over 7 bases. The germline V gene encodes CDR1 GTSNPN and CDR2 SVGIG (reference sequence). The CDR3 sequence is 14 residues long. J lost 1 base, V lost 4 bases, and 7 bases had no gene match. CDR3 nucleotides: TGTGCCTGGACTACAGGGGCCCAATCCTACGAGCAGTACTTC. Translation: CAWTTGAQSYEQYF.

The chain links TRBV7-9 to TRBJ1-1; D gene ambiguous. The CDR3 length is 13 residues. Deletions cut 5 bases from V and 6 bases from J, with 13 bases between. Per the germline V gene, CDR1 is SEHNR and CDR2 is FQNEAQ (reference sequence). The CDR3, as DNA: TGTGCCAGCAGCGTGTCAACAGAGTCTGAAGCTTTCTTT. Amino acid sequence: CASSVSTESEAFF.

This chain links TRBV19 with TRBJ1-1; D unresolved. V was clipped by 4 bases and J by 1 base, with 16 bases between them. The CDR3 has 16 amino acids. Germline values: CDR1 LNHDA, CDR2 SQIVND (reference sequence). The CDR3 sequence: CASSTLYPRGNTEAFF. CDR3 in DNA: TGTGCCAGTAGTACCCTATACCCCCGGGGGAACACTGAAGCTTTCTTT.

The V call is TRBV5-1, the J call TRBJ2-7, with TRBD2 matching 9 bases. The CDR3 is 15 residues long. Germline-derived CDR1 and CDR2 are SGHRS and YFSETQ. V dropped 0 bases and J dropped 5; count of bases not matched to a gene: 6. CDR3 loop: CASSLALVAGDEQYF. The CDR3 nucleotides read TGCGCCAGCAGCTTGGCCCTGGTAGCGGGAGACGAGCAGTACTTC.

The rearrangement links TRBV9 to TRBJ1-1; no definite D call. The V and J ends lost 2 bases and 2 bases respectively, with 7 bases between them. The germline CDR1 and CDR2 sequences are SGDLS and YYNGEE. The CDR3 runs 13 residues. DNA for the CDR3: TGTGCCAGCAGCGTCACACAAAACACTGAAGCTTTCTTT. Its protein product is CASSVTQNTEAFF.

This chain uses TRBV9 with TRBJ1-1; 8 nucleotides line up with TRBD1. Trimming removed 4 bases from V and 5 bases from J; junction bases left unmatched: 1. Germline CDR1 SGDLS, CDR2 YYNGEE. The CDR3 totals 12 residues. The CDR3 coding sequence is TGTGCCAGCAGCCGGACAGGGACTGAAGCTTTCTTT. This codes for CASSRTGTEAFF.

The V gene is TRBV19, the J gene TRBJ1-1; no clear D gene. The CDR3 totals 13 residues. V was cut by 3 bases and J by 8 bases, with 13 bases left in between. Germline CDR1 LNHDA, CDR2 SQIVND (reference sequence). Here the CDR3 DNA reads TGTGCCAGTAGTATCGTTGTTGGAGCCGAAGCTTTCTTT. Translated, it gives CASSIVVGAEAFF.

The chain is built from TRBV19 and TRBJ1-1, with D perhaps TRBD1 (5 bases). Trimming removed 7 bases at V and 11 bases at J, with 23 bases between. This CDR3 region has 14 residues. Germline loops: CDR1 LNHDA, CDR2 SQIVND (reference sequence). Here the CDR3 reads CASMSTAYDPRAFF. The CDR3 nucleotides read TGTGCCAGTATGTCGACAGCTTATGACCCGCGTGCTTTCTTT.

The J gene is TRBJ2-7, the V gene TRBV5-1, with TRBD1 as a possible D gene (5 bases). V was cut by 1 base and J by 6 bases, with 14 bases left in between. CDR1 SGHRS and CDR2 YFSETQ come from the germline V gene. This CDR3 region has 14 residues. The CDR3 DNA reads as TGCGCCAGCAGCTTGTCATTCAGGGTTCGCGAGCAGTACTTC. Its protein product is CASSLSFRVREQYF.

The chain uses TRBV11-2 and TRBJ2-7; TRBD2 aligns across 10 bases. The CDR3 sequence is 15 residues long. Germline-derived CDR1 and CDR2 are SGHAT and FQNNGV. The junction had 8 bases not matched to a gene; V was cut back by 5 bases and J by 4 bases. In DNA form, the CDR3 reads TGTGCCAGCAGCGCTACTCCTAGCGGGAGTTACGAGCAGTACTTC. Its translation is CASSATPSGSYEQYF.

The chain employs TRBV20-1 and TRBJ2-3, with D hard to call. This CDR3 has 9 amino acids. The germline gives CDR1 DFQATT, CDR2 SNEGSKA (reference sequence). The CDR3 sequence: CPGTDTQYF. CDR3 nucleotide sequence: TGCCCCGGCACAGATACGCAGTATTTT.